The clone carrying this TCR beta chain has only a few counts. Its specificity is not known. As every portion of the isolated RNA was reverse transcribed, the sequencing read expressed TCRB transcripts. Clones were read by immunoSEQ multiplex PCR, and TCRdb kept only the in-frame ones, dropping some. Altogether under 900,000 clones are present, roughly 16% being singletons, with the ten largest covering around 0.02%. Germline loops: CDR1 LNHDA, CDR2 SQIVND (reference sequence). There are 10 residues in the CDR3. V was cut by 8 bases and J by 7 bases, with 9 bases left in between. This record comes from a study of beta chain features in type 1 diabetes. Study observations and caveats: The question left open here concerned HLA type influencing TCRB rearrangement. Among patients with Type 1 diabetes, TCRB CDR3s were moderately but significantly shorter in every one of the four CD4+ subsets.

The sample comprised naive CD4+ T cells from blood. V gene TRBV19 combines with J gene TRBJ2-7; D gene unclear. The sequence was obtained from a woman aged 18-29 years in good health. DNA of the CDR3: TGTGCCAGTCGTGGGTCGGAGCAGTACTTC. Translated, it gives CASRGSEQYF.